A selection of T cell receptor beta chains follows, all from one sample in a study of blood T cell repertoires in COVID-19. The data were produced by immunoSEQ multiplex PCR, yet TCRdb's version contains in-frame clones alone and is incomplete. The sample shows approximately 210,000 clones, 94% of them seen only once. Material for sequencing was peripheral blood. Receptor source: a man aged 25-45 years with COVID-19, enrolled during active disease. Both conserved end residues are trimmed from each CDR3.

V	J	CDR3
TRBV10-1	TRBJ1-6	ASRAGGPVTPLH
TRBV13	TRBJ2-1	ASSSTSRDSVYNEQF
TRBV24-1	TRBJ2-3	ATSDSSGSTDTQY
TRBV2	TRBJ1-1	ASSEQGSEAF
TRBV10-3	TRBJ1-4	AISDRGAEEKLF
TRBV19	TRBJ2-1	ASSTTGGSEQF
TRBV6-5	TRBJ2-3	ASSLLAGGPDTQY
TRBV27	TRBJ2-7	ASGSPGGGYSYEQY
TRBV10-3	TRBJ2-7	ANGQGYYEQY
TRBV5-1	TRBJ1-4	ASSFQSNEKLF
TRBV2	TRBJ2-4	ASILESGNIQY
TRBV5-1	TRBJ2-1	ASSLAGGDGNEQF
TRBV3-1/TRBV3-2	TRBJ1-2	ASSQGNQAFYGYT
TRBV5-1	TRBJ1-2	ASSFQEFYGYT
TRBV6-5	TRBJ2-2	ASSWTDTSNTGELF
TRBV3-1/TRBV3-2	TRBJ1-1	ASSQVVRGNTEAF
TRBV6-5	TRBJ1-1	ASSYSTGQGRTEAF
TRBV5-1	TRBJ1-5	ASSLARDQPQH
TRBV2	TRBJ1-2	ASSEWEGGGYGYT
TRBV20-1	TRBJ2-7	SASTRDSNSYEQY
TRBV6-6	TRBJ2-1	ASSLRGQPSRDEQF
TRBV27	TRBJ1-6	ASSPWAGQGNSPLH
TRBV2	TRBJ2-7	ASRPGQIYEQY
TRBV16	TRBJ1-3	ASSQSAGSTYDSGNTIY
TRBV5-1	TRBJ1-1	ASSYSGRTEAF
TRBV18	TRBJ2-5	ASSPSTGGQETQY
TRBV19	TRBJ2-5	ASSIRLAGGQETQY
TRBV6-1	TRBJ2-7	ASSENNSGDPYEQY
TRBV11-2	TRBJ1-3	ASSLISPVGVSGNTIY
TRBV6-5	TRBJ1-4	ASSYSGTGGNEKLF
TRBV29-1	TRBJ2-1	SVAAIKYNEQF
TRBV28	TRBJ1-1	ASSGTGGSIDTEAF
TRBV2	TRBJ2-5	ASSVDRGKGETQY
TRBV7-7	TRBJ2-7	ASSSPLTGTAGEQY
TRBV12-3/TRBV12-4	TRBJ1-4	ASRRDRGEKLF
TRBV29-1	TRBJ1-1	SVTTGGDYTEAF
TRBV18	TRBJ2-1	ASSPQQDSYNEQF
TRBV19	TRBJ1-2	ASSIVGAGYT
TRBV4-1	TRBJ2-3	ASSQERGAGGPADTQY
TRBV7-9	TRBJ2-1	ASSLGRDPNNEQF
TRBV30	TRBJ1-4	AWSVRVAGNEKLF
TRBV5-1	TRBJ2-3	ASSLGGSTDTQY